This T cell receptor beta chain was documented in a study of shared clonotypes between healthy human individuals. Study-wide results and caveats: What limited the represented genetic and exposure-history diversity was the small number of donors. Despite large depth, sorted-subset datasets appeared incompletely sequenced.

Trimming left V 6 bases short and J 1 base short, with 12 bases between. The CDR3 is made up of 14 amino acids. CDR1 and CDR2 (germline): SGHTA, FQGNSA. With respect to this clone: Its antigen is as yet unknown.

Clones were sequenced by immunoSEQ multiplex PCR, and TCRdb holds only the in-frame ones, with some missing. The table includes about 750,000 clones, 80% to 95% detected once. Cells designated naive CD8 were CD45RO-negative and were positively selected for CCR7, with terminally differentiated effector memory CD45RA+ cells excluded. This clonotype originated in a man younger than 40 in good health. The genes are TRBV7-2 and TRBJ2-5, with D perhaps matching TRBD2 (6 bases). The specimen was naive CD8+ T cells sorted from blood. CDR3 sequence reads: CASSSLASQETQYF. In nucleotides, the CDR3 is TGTGCCAGCAGTAGCCTAGCGAGCCAAGAGACCCAGTACTTC.